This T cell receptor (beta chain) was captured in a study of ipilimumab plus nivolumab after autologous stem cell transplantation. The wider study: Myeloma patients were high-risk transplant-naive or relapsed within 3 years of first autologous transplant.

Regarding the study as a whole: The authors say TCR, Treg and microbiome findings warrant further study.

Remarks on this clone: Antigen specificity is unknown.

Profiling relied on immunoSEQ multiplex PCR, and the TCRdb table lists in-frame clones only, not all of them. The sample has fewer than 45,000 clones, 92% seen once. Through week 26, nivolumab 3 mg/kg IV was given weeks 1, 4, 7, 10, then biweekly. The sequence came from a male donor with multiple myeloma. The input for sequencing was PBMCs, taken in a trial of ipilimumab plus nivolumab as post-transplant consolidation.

The CDR3 spells CASSYRQGNQPQHF. The CDR3 DNA is TGTGCCAGTAGCTACAGACAGGGGAATCAGCCCCAGCATTTT. V is TRBV19 and J is TRBJ1-5; 8 bases are a match to TRBD1. The germline gives CDR1 LNHDA, CDR2 SQIVND (reference sequence). Trimming at V came to 6 bases and at J to 4 bases, leaving 5 bases not matched to a gene. The CDR3 has 14 amino acids. Filled out from reference TRBV19 and TRBJ1-5, the complete variable domain reads DGGITQSPKYLFRKEGQNVTLSCEQNLNHDAMYWYRQDPGQGLRLIYYSQIVNDFQKGDIAEGYSVSREKKESFPLTVTSAQKNPTAFYLCASSYRQGNQPQHFGDGTRLSIL.